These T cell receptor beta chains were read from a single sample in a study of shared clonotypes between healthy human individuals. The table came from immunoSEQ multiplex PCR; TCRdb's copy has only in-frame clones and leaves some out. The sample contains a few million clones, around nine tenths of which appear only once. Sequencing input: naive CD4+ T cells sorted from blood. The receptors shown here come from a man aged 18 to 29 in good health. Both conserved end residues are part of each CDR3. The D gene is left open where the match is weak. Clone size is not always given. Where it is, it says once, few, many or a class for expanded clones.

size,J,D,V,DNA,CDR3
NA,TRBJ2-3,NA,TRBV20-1,TGCAGTGCCGCAAGGGATACGCAGTATTTT,CSAARDTQYF
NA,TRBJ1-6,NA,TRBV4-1,TGCGCCAGCAGCCAATGGGCCTTTCAATCACCCCTCCACTTT,CASSQWAFQSPLHF
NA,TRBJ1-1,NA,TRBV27,TGTGCCAGCAGTTTATGGTCCCCTTGTATCCGGGGGGGAGCTTTCTTT,CASSLWSPCIRGGAFF
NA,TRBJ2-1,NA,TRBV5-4,TGTGCCAGCAGCATCAAAGGGACGCAGGGTCACGATGAGCAGTTCTTC,CASSIKGTQGHDEQFF
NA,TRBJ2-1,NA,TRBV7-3,TGTGCCAGCAGCCCTATGGGACAATTCGGTGAGCAGTTCTTC,CASSPMGQFGEQFF
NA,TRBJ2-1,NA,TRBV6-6,TGTGCCAGCACCGAAGCTAGGGGCTACAATGAGCAGTTCTTC,CASTEARGYNEQFF
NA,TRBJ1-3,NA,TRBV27,TGTGCCAGCAGTTTATCGCGGGGGGCTGGAAACACCATATATTTT,CASSLSRGAGNTIYF
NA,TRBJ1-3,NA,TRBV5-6,TGTGCCAGCAGCCAAAGGACAAAGGCTGGAAACACCATATATTTT,CASSQRTKAGNTIYF
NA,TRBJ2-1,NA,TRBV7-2,TGTGCCAGCAGCCCCAGGCACCTTAATGAGCAGTTCTTC,CASSPRHLNEQFF
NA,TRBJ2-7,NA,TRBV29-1,TGCAGCGCCCAGGGTATCGAGCAGTACTTC,CSAQGIEQYF
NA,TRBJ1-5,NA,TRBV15,TGTGCCACCAGCAGAGAGCGGGACACTAATCCTAGCAATCAGCCCCAGCATTTT,CATSRERDTNPSNQPQHF
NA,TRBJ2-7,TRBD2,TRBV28,TGTGCCAGCGTTCGGGGGGGCTCCTACGAGCAGTACTTC,CASVRGGSYEQYF
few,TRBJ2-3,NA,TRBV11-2,TGTGCCAGCAGCTTACCCACAGATACGCAGTATTTT,CASSLPTDTQYF
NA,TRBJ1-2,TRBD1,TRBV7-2,TGTGCCAGCAGCAGGACAGGGGCCTACTATGGCTACACCTTC,CASSRTGAYYGYTF
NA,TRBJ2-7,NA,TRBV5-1,TGCGCCAGCAGGACAGCCTCGACCTACGAGCAGTACTTC,CASRTASTYEQYF